This T cell receptor beta chain was captured by sequencing in a study of beta chain features in type 1 diabetes. The germline V gene has CDR1 SGHAT and CDR2 FQNNGV. The CDR3 loop spans 14 amino acids. The V end was cut by 2 bases, the J end by 5 bases, with 11 bases between. Expressed TCRB transcripts were sequenced, since all the RNA that had been isolated was reverse transcribed. Measured with immunoSEQ multiplex PCR; TCRdb has only the in-frame clones, and not every one. In the table there are some 400,000 clones, over 12% of which are singletons. The source of this sequence is a woman between 18 and 29 years old in good health. The chain links TRBV11-2 to TRBJ2-3; no clear D gene. Sequencing used naive CD4+ T cells from blood. This CDR3 is CASSLYVPGDTQYF. The CDR3 nucleotides read TGTGCCAGCAGCTTATACGTCCCGGGAGATACGCAGTATTTT.